These 5 T cell receptor beta chains share one sample of origin, sequenced in a study of T cell responses to AZD1222 COVID-19 vaccine. Method: immunoSEQ multiplex PCR; TCRdb's copy keeps in-frame clones and lacks some. The sample records under 95,000 clones, 89% being singletons. This specimen was peripheral blood, taken on day 0 of AZD1222 vaccination. These receptors all stem from an adult in good health.

The chain carries TRBV5-5 and TRBJ2-7, with 12 bases that match TRBD2. The ends lost 4 bases at V and 4 bases at J; junction bases unmatched: 18. The CDR3 length is 19 residues. From germline, CDR1 is SGHKS and CDR2 YYEKEE (reference sequence). For the CDR3, the DNA is TGTGCCAGCAGCCCTTGGTGGGGAGCGACTAGCGGGGGCCCATACGAGCAGTACTTC. Its protein product is CASSPWWGATSGGPYEQYF. The whole variable domain, filled in from reference TRBV5-5 and TRBJ2-7, reads DAGVTQSPTHLIKTRGQQVTLRCSPISGHKSVSWYQQVLGQGPQFIFQYYEKEERGRGNFPDRFSARQFPNYSSELNVNALLLGDSALYLCASSPWWGATSGGPYEQYFGPGTRLTVT.

The chain links TRBV4-2 to TRBJ1-6, with D tentatively TRBD1 (6 bases). The V end was cut by 1 base, the J end by 0 bases, with 25 bases between. The germline gives CDR1 LGHNA, CDR2 YNFKEQ. The CDR3 has 22 residues. The CDR3 DNA reads TGTGCCAGCAGCCAAGGGATGACATCTGGGGGGCTATTAGGCTCCTATAATTCACCCCTCCACTTT. As protein: CASSQGMTSGGLLGSYNSPLHF.

The chain has TRBV3-1 (or the pseudogene TRBV3-2) and TRBJ2-1, with D perhaps matching TRBD2 (6 bases). V lost 2 bases and J lost 7, with 15 bases in between. CDR1 LGHDT and CDR2 YNNKEL come from the germline V gene (reference sequence). The CDR3 is 15 amino acids. This CDR3 reads CASSQMGGGWNEQFF. Written as DNA, the CDR3 is TGTGCCAGCAGCCAAATGGGTGGGGGGTGGAATGAGCAGTTCTTC.

This clone was observed once. The J gene is TRBJ1-3, the V gene TRBV5-1; TRBD1 might be the D (6 bases). The germline CDR1 and CDR2 sequences are SGHRS and YFSETQ. This CDR3 contains 15 residues. The V end lost 1 base, the J end lost 6 bases, and 14 bases lay between the germline ends. The CDR3 sequence is CASSLKQGLENTIYF. The CDR3 DNA is TGCGCCAGCAGCTTGAAACAGGGTCTTGAAAACACCATATATTTT. Complete variable domain (other parts from reference TRBV5-1 and TRBJ1-3): KAGVTQTPRYLIKTRGQQVTLSCSPISGHRSVSWYQQTPGQGLQFLFEYFSETQRNKGNFPGRFSGRQFSNSRSEMNVSTLELGDSALYLCASSLKQGLENTIYFGEGSWLTVV.

V usage is TRBV11-2 and J usage is TRBJ2-1; 8 bases map to TRBD2. This CDR3 has 14 amino acids. After removal of 8 bases from V and 0 bases from J, the junction contained 3 bases not matched to a gene. Germline V gives CDR1 SGHAT, CDR2 FQNNGV. The CDR3 loop is CASSGTSSYNEQFF. The CDR3 nucleotides are TGTGCCAGCTCCGGGACTAGCTCCTACAATGAGCAGTTCTTC.